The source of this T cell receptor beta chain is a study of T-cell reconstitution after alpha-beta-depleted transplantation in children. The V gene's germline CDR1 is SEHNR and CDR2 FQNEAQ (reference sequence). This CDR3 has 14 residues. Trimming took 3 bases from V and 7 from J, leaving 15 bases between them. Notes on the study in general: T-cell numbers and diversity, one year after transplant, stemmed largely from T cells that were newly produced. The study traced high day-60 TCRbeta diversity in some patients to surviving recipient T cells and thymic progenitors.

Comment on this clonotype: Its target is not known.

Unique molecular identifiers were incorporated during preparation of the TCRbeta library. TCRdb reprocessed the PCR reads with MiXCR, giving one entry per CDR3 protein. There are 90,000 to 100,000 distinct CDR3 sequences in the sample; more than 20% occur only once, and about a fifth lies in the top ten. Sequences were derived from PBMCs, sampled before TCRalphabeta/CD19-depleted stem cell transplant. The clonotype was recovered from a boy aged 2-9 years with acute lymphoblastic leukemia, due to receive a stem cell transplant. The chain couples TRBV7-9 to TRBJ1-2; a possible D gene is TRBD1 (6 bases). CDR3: CASSFAHGGAGYTF. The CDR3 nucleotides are TGTGCCAGCAGCTTCGCCCATGGGGGGGCTGGCTACACCTTC.